The 20 T cell receptor beta chains below come from one sample, sequenced in a study of blood T cell repertoires in COVID-19. The method was immunoSEQ multiplex PCR; TCRdb's version includes in-frame clones alone and lacks a portion of them. Here the sample spans roughly 190,000 clones, roughly 79% being singletons. Sequencing was carried out using peripheral blood. The receptors stem from a middle-aged woman with COVID-19, enrolled during active disease.

The genes are TRBV18 and TRBJ2-1; 8 bases are shared with TRBD2. V shed 2 bases and J 5 bases; nucleotides not matched to a gene: 8. The CDR3 runs 16 residues. Germline V lookup: CDR1 KGHSH, CDR2 LQKENI. CDR3 in amino acids: CASSPLAGGMDNEQFF. The CDR3 coding sequence is TGTGCCAGCTCACCATTGGCGGGAGGAATGGACAATGAGCAGTTCTTC.

This chain joins TRBV11-3 and TRBJ1-1; D is uncertain. Trimming pared 4 bases from V and 7 bases from J, leaving 13 bases between. This CDR3 comprises 13 residues. Germline V gene lookup returns CDR1 SGHNT and CDR2 YENEEA. This CDR3 is CASSSIRGGEAFF. For the CDR3, the DNA is TGTGCCAGCAGCTCAATTCGGGGTGGTGAAGCTTTCTTT.

A single count supports this clone. The V and J genes are TRBV19 and TRBJ1-5; 7 nucleotides line up with TRBD1. After removal of 1 base from V and 7 bases from J, the junction contained 7 bases not matched to a gene. The CDR3 spans 15 residues. Germline assignment: CDR1 LNHDA and CDR2 SQIVND (reference sequence). CDR3 coding DNA: TGTGCCAGTAGTATAGTGAGGGGGCAGGAGCAGCCCCAGCATTTT. Translating it yields CASSIVRGQEQPQHF. The variable domain in full, completed from reference TRBV19 and TRBJ1-5, reads DGGITQSPKYLFRKEGQNVTLSCEQNLNHDAMYWYRQDPGQGLRLIYYSQIVNDFQKGDIAEGYSVSREKKESFPLTVTSAQKNPTAFYLCASSIVRGQEQPQHFGDGTRLSIL.

The chain is built from TRBV7-9 and TRBJ2-1; 10 bases map to TRBD2. Germline V gene data show CDR1 as SEHNR and CDR2 as FQNEAQ (reference sequence). The length of the CDR3 is 16 residues. V was pared by 5 bases and J by 6 bases, with 10 bases of the junction left unmatched. The CDR3 DNA reads TGTGCCAGCAGCCAGACAGCGGGAGGGCCCGGCAATGAGCAGTTCTTC. Translation gives CASSQTAGGPGNEQFF.

This clone was counted a few times. CDR3 in DNA: TGCGCCAGCAGCTATACGGAGGGACTCGAAGCTTTCTTT. Translating gives CASSYTEGLEAFF. This chain connects TRBV4-1 to TRBJ1-1; D possibly corresponds to TRBD1 (5 bases). Germline V lookup: CDR1 MGHRA, CDR2 YSYEKL. V shed 5 bases and J shed 8 bases, with 15 bases lying between them. The CDR3 totals 13 residues.

The gene calls are TRBV7-9 and TRBJ2-5; 9 bases agree with TRBD2. V gave up 3 bases and J gave up 4 bases; unmatched junction bases: 3. Germline CDR1 is SEHNR and CDR2 is FQNEAQ (reference sequence). The CDR3 has 14 residues. The CDR3 protein is CASSFAGGRETQYF. CDR3 sequence (DNA): TGTGCCAGCAGCTTTGCGGGGGGGCGAGAGACCCAGTACTTC.

This chain links TRBV6-5 with TRBJ2-7, with 7 bases matching TRBD2. This CDR3 is built from 14 residues. Germline V gene data show CDR1 as MNHEY and CDR2 as SVGAGI. The V and J ends lost 6 bases and 4 bases, in that order; junction bases with no gene match: 9. The DNA for the CDR3 is TGTGCCAGCAGATCAGCCTGGGAGGGTTACGAGCAGTACTTC. Its protein product is CASRSAWEGYEQYF.

This clone was seen more than once but under ten times. CDR3 loop: CASSLGIGSNQPQHF. For the CDR3, the DNA is TGTGCCAGCAGTCTGGGCATTGGGAGCAATCAGCCCCAGCATTTT. The rearrangement links TRBV28 to TRBJ1-5; D is unresolved. With 5 bases removed from V and 1 base from J, the gap between germline ends came to 12 bases. The length of the CDR3 is 15 residues. Germline loops: CDR1 MDHEN, CDR2 SYDVKM.

This clone was seen ten or more times. The chain carries TRBV7-2 and TRBJ2-1; 10 bases are a match to TRBD1. The CDR3 contains 15 residues. J gave up 5 bases and V 5 bases, and 6 bases lay outside the gene matches. CDR1 SGHTA and CDR2 FQGNSA come from the germline V gene. CDR3 in DNA: TGTGCCAGCAGCCGGGACAGGGGCTATAACAATGAGCAGTTCTTC. Its protein is CASSRDRGYNNEQFF.

This sequence joins TRBV19 and TRBJ2-3, with no clear D. Germline V gene sequence: CDR1 LNHDA, CDR2 SQIVND (reference sequence). This CDR3 has 15 amino acids. V gave up 5 bases and J gave up 2 bases, with 14 bases separating them. CDR3 DNA: TGTGCCAGTAGTTATAGCCAAGTCTACACAGATACGCAGTATTTT. It specifies CASSYSQVYTDTQYF.

The V and J genes are TRBV29-1 and TRBJ2-7, with 12 bases that match TRBD2. Trimming cost V 5 bases and J 2 bases; bases outside gene matches: 4. CDR3 length equals 14 residues. Germline CDR1 reads SQVTM; CDR2 reads ANQGSEA. The CDR3 region has the DNA TGCAGCGTTTCACTAGCGGGAGGACCCTACGAGCAGTACTTC. Its protein is CSVSLAGGPYEQYF.

In this sample, this clone turned up once. The V and J genes are TRBV5-1 and TRBJ2-1, with D possibly being TRBD1 (6 bases). Looked up from germline, CDR1 is SGHRS and CDR2 is YFSETQ. The CDR3 has 12 residues. Trimming removed 4 bases from V and 5 bases from J, with 7 bases in between. For the CDR3, the DNA is TGCGCCAGCAGCCGACAGGACAATGAGCAGTTCTTC. It is translated as CASSRQDNEQFF.

This clone appeared a single time. The V gene is TRBV7-9, the J gene TRBJ2-3; 10 nucleotides match TRBD2. Germline lookup yields CDR1 SEHNR and CDR2 FQNEAQ (reference sequence). After removal of 5 bases from V and 2 bases from J, the junction contained 4 bases not matched to a gene. The CDR3 totals 15 residues. CDR3 region: CASSPTSGSTDTQYF. The CDR3 nucleotides are TGTGCCAGCAGCCCGACTAGCGGGTCCACAGATACGCAGTATTTT.

This chain joins TRBV7-9 and TRBJ1-6; D is ambiguous. The CDR3 is made up of 12 amino acids. Germline CDR1 is SEHNR and CDR2 is FQNEAQ (reference sequence). The V end lost 1 base, the J end lost 13 bases, and 8 bases lay between the germline ends. The CDR3 sequence: CASSLGLAPLHF. CDR3 nucleotides: TGTGCCAGCAGCTTAGGGCTCGCCCCCCTCCACTTT.

The V and J genes are TRBV14 and TRBJ1-6, with TRBD1 as a possible D gene (5 bases). The length of the CDR3 is 15 residues. Per the germline V gene, CDR1 is SGHDN and CDR2 is FVKESK. V was trimmed by 1 base and J by 6 bases, leaving 10 bases between them. CDR3 protein: CASSQGTNSNSPLHF. The CDR3 DNA reads TGTGCCAGCAGCCAAGGGACAAATTCTAATTCACCCCTCCACTTT.

The chain couples TRBV2 to TRBJ2-3; D might be TRBD2 (6 bases). The germline V gene encodes CDR1 SNHLY and CDR2 FYNNEI. Trimming pared 5 bases from V and 13 bases from J, leaving 16 bases between. The CDR3 is made up of 12 amino acids. CDR3 in amino acids: CASSPTRTLEYF. The CDR3 region has the DNA TGTGCCAGCAGTCCGACTAGGACCCTGGAGTATTTT.

The chain couples TRBV29-1 to TRBJ1-5; the match to TRBD1 covers 7 bases. The CDR3 loop spans 13 amino acids. The ends lost 7 bases at V and 2 bases at J; junction bases unmatched: 5. Germline lookup yields CDR1 SQVTM and CDR2 ANQGSEA. Here the CDR3 reads CSAGGARNQPQHF. The CDR3 nucleotides are TGCAGCGCAGGGGGGGCCCGCAATCAGCCCCAGCATTTT.

This chain links TRBV19 with TRBJ1-5; 7 bases agree with TRBD1. Germline V gene data show CDR1 as LNHDA and CDR2 as SQIVND (reference sequence). The ends lost 7 bases at V and 5 bases at J; junction bases unmatched: 5. This CDR3 region has 13 residues. This CDR3 reads CASNGQGDQPQHF. The CDR3 DNA reads TGTGCCAGTAACGGGCAGGGGGATCAGCCCCAGCATTTT.

V usage is TRBV3-1 (or the pseudogene TRBV3-2) and J usage is TRBJ1-5; 8 bases agree with TRBD1. After removal of 6 bases from V and 4 bases from J, the junction contained 5 bases not matched to a gene. The germline V gene encodes CDR1 LGHDT and CDR2 YNNKEL (reference sequence). This CDR3 contains 14 residues. The CDR3 sequence is CASRAGTGNQPQHF. The CDR3 DNA is TGTGCCAGCAGAGCCGGGACAGGTAATCAGCCCCAGCATTTT.

This clone was recorded only once. The rearrangement uses TRBV6-6 and TRBJ1-2, with 8 bases lining up with TRBD1. The germline V gene has CDR1 MNHNY and CDR2 SVGAGI (reference sequence). The CDR3 sequence is 18 residues long. Losses at the gene ends were 5 bases for V and 2 bases for J; bases not matched to a gene: 16. CDR3 DNA sequence: TGTGCCAGCAGTCAACGTTACCGAGGACAGGGAAGGAACTATGGCTACACCTTC. It is translated as CASSQRYRGQGRNYGYTF.